Listed here is a single TCR beta chain. Its antigen remains unidentified. V was pared by 2 bases and J by 3 bases, with 17 bases between. The germline V gene has CDR1 LNHDA and CDR2 SQIVND (reference sequence). The CDR3 runs to 17 residues. The data originate from a study of T cell responses to AZD1222 COVID-19 vaccine. Study results and caveats: Vaccine-associated CD4 TCRs spanned spike, dominant at 160-218 and 743-854. Clonal diversity was possibly underestimated, and the donors were mostly white British, with more females. Baseline antibody screening turned up just six or seven seropositive AZD1222 recipients.

Using immunoSEQ multiplex PCR, the repertoire was profiled, and TCRdb retains in-frame clones only, with some absent. Seen here are around 84,000 clones, almost 90% observed once, and the top ten hold under 13%. V and J are TRBV19 and TRBJ2-4, with D tentatively TRBD2 (5 bases). Sequenced material: peripheral blood, taken on day 0 of MenACWY control vaccination. The receptor's source is an adult in good health. The CDR3 here is CASSITKAGGGKNIQYF. In DNA, the CDR3 is TGTGCCAGTAGTATAACCAAGGCGGGTGGCGGCAAAAACATTCAGTACTTC.